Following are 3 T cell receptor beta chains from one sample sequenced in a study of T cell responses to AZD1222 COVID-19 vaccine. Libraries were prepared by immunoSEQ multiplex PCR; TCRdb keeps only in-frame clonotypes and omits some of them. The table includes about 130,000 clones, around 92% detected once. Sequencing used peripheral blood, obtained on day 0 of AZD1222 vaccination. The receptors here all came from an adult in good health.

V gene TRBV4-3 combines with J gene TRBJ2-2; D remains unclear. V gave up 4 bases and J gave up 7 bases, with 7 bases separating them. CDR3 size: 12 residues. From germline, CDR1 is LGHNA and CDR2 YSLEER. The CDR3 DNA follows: TGCGCCAGCAGCCTCCAGCACGGGGAGCTGTTTTTT. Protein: CASSLQHGELFF.

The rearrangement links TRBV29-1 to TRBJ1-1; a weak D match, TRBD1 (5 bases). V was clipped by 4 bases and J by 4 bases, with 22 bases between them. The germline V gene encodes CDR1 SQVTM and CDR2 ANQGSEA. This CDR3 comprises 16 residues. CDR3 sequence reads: CSVGDVPRVGVTEAFF. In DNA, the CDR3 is TGCAGCGTTGGGGACGTACCCAGGGTAGGGGTCACTGAAGCTTTCTTT.

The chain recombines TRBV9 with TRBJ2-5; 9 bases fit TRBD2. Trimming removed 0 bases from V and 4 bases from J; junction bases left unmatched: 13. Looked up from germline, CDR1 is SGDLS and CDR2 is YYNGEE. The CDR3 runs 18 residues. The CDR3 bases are TGTGCCAGCAGCGTAGGGGAGGCCGGCGGGGGGGCTGGAGAGACCCAGTACTTC. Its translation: CASSVGEAGGGAGETQYF. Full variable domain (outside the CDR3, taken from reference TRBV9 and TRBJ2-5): DSGVTQTPKHLITATGQRVTLRCSPRSGDLSVYWYQQSLDQGLQFLIQYYNGEERAKGNILERFSAQQFPDLHSELNLSSLELGDSALYFCASSVGEAGGGAGETQYFGPGTRLLVL.